A selection of T cell receptor beta chains follows, all from one sample in a study of blood T cell repertoires in COVID-19. Generated by immunoSEQ multiplex PCR, the TCRdb table keeps only in-frame clones and is missing some. The data contain about 130,000 clones, more than 75% of them seen just once; the ten biggest clones take up around 9.9%. Sample: peripheral blood. The receptor source for this set is a man aged 60 to 75 who had recovered from COVID-19. The CDR3 runs from the conserved cysteine through the conserved F or W. The D gene is left open where the match is weak. Clone sizes are given selectively: once, few, many, or a class where the clone is expanded.

clone size | D gene | J gene | V gene | CDR3 DNA | CDR3 protein
NA | TRBD2 | TRBJ2-7 | TRBV5-6 | TGTGCCAGCAGCCTTGGACTAGCGGTCTCCTACGAGCAGTACTTC | CASSLGLAVSYEQYF
NA | NA | TRBJ2-1 | TRBV11-3 | TGTGCCAGCAGCTTAGATCAGGGCAGCTACAATGAGCAGTTCTTC | CASSLDQGSYNEQFF
NA | NA | TRBJ1-2 | TRBV24-1 | TGTGCCACCAGTGAGGCGGACTATGGCTACACCTTC | CATSEADYGYTF
NA | TRBD1 | TRBJ2-6 | TRBV13 | TGTGCCAGCAGCTTAGGGACAGGGACCCCTGGGGCCAACGTCCTGACTTTC | CASSLGTGTPGANVLTF
NA | TRBD2 | TRBJ2-1 | TRBV7-2 | TGTGCCAGCAGCTTAGAGGGAGCGGGGGTTGGGAATGAGCAGTTCTTC | CASSLEGAGVGNEQFF
NA | NA | TRBJ2-1 | TRBV27 | TGTGCCAGCAGTTTGAGGAGTTACAATGAGCAGTTCTTC | CASSLRSYNEQFF
NA | NA | TRBJ2-3 | TRBV5-1 | TGCGCCAGCAGCTTGGAGGGCAGGGGAATCACAGATACGCAGTATTTT | CASSLEGRGITDTQYF
NA | NA | TRBJ1-4 | TRBV6-6 | TGTGCCAGCTCCGGGCGCGGGGGTCAAAAACTGTTTTTT | CASSGRGGQKLFF
NA | NA | TRBJ2-1 | TRBV7-8 | TGTGCCAGCAGCTCTCAGGGGTTCGGTGAGCAGTTCTTC | CASSSQGFGEQFF
NA | TRBD1 | TRBJ1-2 | TRBV9 | TGTGCCAGCAGCGTAGAGGGGGCGGGTGGCTACACCTTC | CASSVEGAGGYTF
NA | NA | TRBJ2-7 | TRBV11-2 | TGTGCCAGCAGTCACAGGGAGAACGAGCAGTACTTC | CASSHRENEQYF
NA | TRBD2 | TRBJ2-1 | TRBV7-9 | TGTGCCAGCAGCTTGACAGCGGGGGGGCCTTACAATGAGCAGTTCTTC | CASSLTAGGPYNEQFF
NA | NA | TRBJ2-7 | TRBV3-1/TRBV3-2 | TGTGCCAGCAGCCAGAGCCCTGTGCCTAGCTCCGAGCAGTACTTC | CASSQSPVPSSEQYF
NA | NA | TRBJ1-2 | TRBV28 | TGTGCCAGCAGTTCCCCCGGGACACAGGGAAGGTATGGCTACACCTTC | CASSSPGTQGRYGYTF
once | TRBD1 | TRBJ2-7 | TRBV28 | TGTGCCAGCAGTTTTAACGACAGGGGGCTCTACGAGCAGTACTTC | CASSFNDRGLYEQYF
NA | TRBD2 | TRBJ2-7 | TRBV19 | TGTGCCAGTAGTCGCCAGCGGGAGGCCTTCTACGAGCAGTACTTC | CASSRQREAFYEQYF
once | TRBD2 | TRBJ2-1 | TRBV5-1 | TGCGCCAGCAGCCCTGGGACTAGCGGACTATACAATGAGCAGTTCTTC | CASSPGTSGLYNEQFF
NA | TRBD1 | TRBJ1-2 | TRBV2 | TGTGCCAGCAAATGGGACAGGGGCGAAGGTGGCTACACCTTC | CASKWDRGEGGYTF
NA | TRBD1 | TRBJ2-7 | TRBV10-3 | TGTGCCATCATGACAGGGGGCAACGAGCAGTACTTC | CAIMTGGNEQYF
few | NA | TRBJ2-7 | TRBV9 | TGTGCCAGCAGCGGAACAGGTATCGGCGAGCAGTACTTC | CASSGTGIGEQYF
NA | TRBD1 | TRBJ1-5 | TRBV28 | TGTGCCAGCAGTTTTGGGGCAGGGGGGTTCAATCAGCCCCAGCATTTT | CASSFGAGGFNQPQHF
NA | TRBD2 | TRBJ2-3 | TRBV4-3 | TGCGCCAGCAGCCAAGGGACTAGCGGGAGAGGGCATACGCAGTATTTT | CASSQGTSGRGHTQYF
NA | TRBD1 | TRBJ1-1 | TRBV19 | TGTGCCAGTAGTATGAGGACAGGGAGTATGAACACTGAAGCTTTCTTT | CASSMRTGSMNTEAFF
NA | TRBD1 | TRBJ1-4 | TRBV6-6 | TGTGCCAGCAGTACTTCCGGGACAGCAAATGAAAAACTGTTTTTT | CASSTSGTANEKLFF
NA | NA | TRBJ2-7 | TRBV27 | TGTGCCAGCCGAACTATTCTACACGCTTCCTACGAGCAGTACTTC | CASRTILHASYEQYF
few | TRBD1 | TRBJ2-3 | TRBV24-1 | TGTGCCACCAGTGATTTAAAGGGTCGCAGGGGGCGAACAGATACGCAGTATTTT | CATSDLKGRRGRTDTQYF
NA | TRBD2 | TRBJ2-3 | TRBV30 | TGTGCCTGGAGTGTAGGAGGGCTAGCGGCAGATACGCAGTATTTT | CAWSVGGLAADTQYF
many | TRBD2 | TRBJ2-3 | TRBV5-1 | TGCGCCAGCAGCCCCAGCGGGGTTAGAGTAGATACGCAGTATTTT | CASSPSGVRVDTQYF
NA | NA | TRBJ2-7 | TRBV6-5 | TGTGCCAGCAGTACCACAGGGCCCTCCTACGAGCAGTACTTC | CASSTTGPSYEQYF
NA | TRBD1 | TRBJ1-5 | TRBV7-2 | TGTGCCAGCAGCTTACAGACAGGGTTACTTCAGCCCCAGCATTTT | CASSLQTGLLQPQHF
NA | NA | TRBJ2-3 | TRBV1 | TGCACCAGCAGCGAGGGTCTAGCCCGCTCTAATACGCAGTATTTT | CTSSEGLARSNTQYF